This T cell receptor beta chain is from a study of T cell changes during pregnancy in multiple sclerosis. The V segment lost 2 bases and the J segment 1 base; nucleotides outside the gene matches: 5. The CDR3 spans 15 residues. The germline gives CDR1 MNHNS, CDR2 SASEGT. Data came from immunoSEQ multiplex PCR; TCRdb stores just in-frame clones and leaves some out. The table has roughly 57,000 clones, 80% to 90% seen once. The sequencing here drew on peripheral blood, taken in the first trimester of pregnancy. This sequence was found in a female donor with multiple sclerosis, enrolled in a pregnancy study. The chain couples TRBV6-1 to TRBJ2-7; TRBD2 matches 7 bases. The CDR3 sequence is CASSERGEGSYEQYF. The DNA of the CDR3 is TGTGCCAGCAGTGAACGGGGGGAGGGTTCCTACGAGCAGTACTTC.